What follows is one TCR beta chain and its context. What it binds is unknown. The data originate from a study of shared clonotypes between healthy human individuals. As for the study in general: The study enrolled a couple of women and three men aged 18 to 49.

Study results and caveats: Across a handful of donors, naive CD4 shared roughly 5%, naive CD8 under 4%, memory CD4 more than 2%, memory CD8 about 0.4%. The authors sampled blood alone, and tissue repertoires likely differ. Sequencing depth was expected to influence donor clonotype sharing.

TCRdb keeps only in-frame clones here, not all; method: immunoSEQ multiplex PCR. The sample shows hundreds of thousands of clones, around 96% of them seen only once. As defined, naive CD8 cells were CD45RO-negative and positively selected for CCR7, with terminally differentiated effector memory CD45RA+ cells excluded. The receptor was derived from a woman in her twenties or thirties in good health. Sequencing was done on a sample of naive CD8+ T cells sorted from blood.

DNA of the CDR3: TGTGCCAGCAGAGTGGGCACCCACGAGCAGTACTTC. Protein product: CASRVGTHEQYF. The chain recombines TRBV28 with TRBJ2-7; D not certain. V gave up 6 bases and J gave up 5 bases, with 11 bases separating them. The CDR3 spans 12 residues. Germline CDR1 reads MDHEN; CDR2 reads SYDVKM. The full variable domain, with the rest looked up from reference TRBV28 and TRBJ2-7, is DVKVTQSSRYLVKRTGEKVFLECVQDMDHENMFWYRQDPGLGLRLIYFSYDVKMKEKGDIPEGYSVSREKKERFSLILESASTNQTSMYLCASRVGTHEQYFGPGTRLTVT.